This passage covers 22 T cell receptor beta chains from one sample sequenced in a study of blood T cell repertoires in COVID-19. Some clones are missing from TCRdb's copy, which holds only in-frame ones; the method was immunoSEQ multiplex PCR. The sample lists some 200,000 clones; approximately 78% were seen once. The specimen sequenced was peripheral blood. The receptors here all came from a woman aged 70-85 years with COVID-19, enrolled during active disease.

V is TRBV18 and J is TRBJ1-2; possibly TRBD1 for D (5 bases). CDR1 KGHSH and CDR2 LQKENI come from the germline V gene. The germline V and J ends were trimmed by 0 bases and 5 bases, with 19 bases remaining between them. The length of the CDR3 is 17 residues. The CDR3 sequence is CASSPPQWGELRYGYTF. The CDR3, as DNA: TGTGCCAGCTCACCACCTCAGTGGGGCGAGCTTCGGTATGGCTACACCTTC.

The chain joins TRBV10-3 to TRBJ2-1; D is possibly TRBD2 (5 bases). Germline V gene lookup returns CDR1 ENHRY and CDR2 SYGVKD. Trimming took off 3 bases at V and 6 bases at J, with 21 bases between the two ends. This CDR3 has 17 residues. This chain's CDR3 is CAISDDRGLATSNEQFF. The CDR3 DNA reads as TGTGCCATCAGTGATGATAGAGGGCTAGCCACGAGCAATGAGCAGTTCTTC.

This chain uses TRBV9 with TRBJ1-3; 8 bases fit TRBD1. Trimming took 0 bases from V and 6 from J; bases not matched to a gene: 17. The CDR3 extends over 19 amino acids. Germline CDR1 reads SGDLS; CDR2 reads YYNGEE. The CDR3 nucleotides are TGTGCCAGCAGCGTAGCTTCTGGACAGGGATTGTTAGGAAAAAACACCATATATTTT. It is translated as CASSVASGQGLLGKNTIYF.

The CDR3 here is CASTPMRNYGYTF. Written as DNA, the CDR3 is TGTGCCAGCACCCCCATGAGAAACTATGGCTACACCTTC. The chain is built from TRBV11-2 and TRBJ1-2; D unclear. The CDR3 runs to 13 residues. Trimming shortened V by 7 bases and J by 2 bases, and 11 bases separated the two germline ends. Per the germline V gene, CDR1 is SGHAT and CDR2 is FQNNGV.

This clone was observed a single time. The chain combines TRBV27 with TRBJ2-7; 7 positions match TRBD1. With V trimmed by 5 bases and J by 0 bases, 4 bases remained unmatched. This CDR3 is 14 amino acids long. Germline values: CDR1 MNHEY, CDR2 SMNVEV (reference sequence). CDR3 sequence: CASSRRGNSYEQYF. The CDR3 DNA reads as TGTGCCAGCAGTCGCAGGGGGAACTCCTACGAGCAGTACTTC.

J is TRBJ2-2 and V is TRBV7-7; D unresolved. This CDR3 comprises 17 residues. V lost 5 bases and J lost 1, with 17 bases in between. The germline V gene encodes CDR1 SSHAT and CDR2 FNYEAQ (reference sequence). This CDR3 is CASSQATSTVNTGELFF. CDR3 bases: TGTGCCAGCAGCCAAGCTACCTCTACAGTGAACACCGGGGAGCTGTTTTTT. Based on the CDR3 plus reference TRBV7-7 and TRBJ2-2, the full variable domain is GAGVSQSPRYKVTKRGQDVTLRCDPISSHATLYWYQQALGQGPEFLTYFNYEAQPDKSGLPSDRFSAERPEGSISTLTIQRTEQRDSAMYRCASSQATSTVNTGELFFGEGSRLTVL.

Only one count was recorded for this clone. The genes are TRBV5-1 and TRBJ2-5; 7 bases are a match to TRBD1. The V segment lost 4 bases and the J segment 3 bases; nucleotides outside the gene matches: 6. The CDR3 sequence is 14 residues long. Germline CDR1 reads SGHRS; CDR2 reads YFSETQ. This chain's CDR3 is CASSRGQPEETQYF. The CDR3 DNA follows: TGCGCCAGCAGCAGGGGACAGCCTGAAGAGACCCAGTACTTC.

The CDR3 protein is CASSVGSGSYNEQFF. The CDR3 DNA reads as TGTGCCAGCAGCGTAGGTAGCGGCTCCTACAATGAGCAGTTCTTC. The V call is TRBV9, the J call TRBJ2-1; tentatively, D is TRBD2 (6 bases). The CDR3 contains 15 residues. The germline V gene encodes CDR1 SGDLS and CDR2 YYNGEE. V dropped 0 bases and J dropped 0 bases, with 7 bases sitting between them.

The rearrangement uses TRBV28 and TRBJ1-6, with D perhaps matching TRBD1 (5 bases). Deletions cut 4 bases from V and 8 bases from J, with 9 bases between. The germline gives CDR1 MDHEN, CDR2 SYDVKM. This CDR3 is built from 13 residues. The CDR3 loop reads CASSSPGYSPLHF. CDR3 bases: TGTGCCAGCAGTTCTCCAGGGTATTCACCCCTCCACTTT.

The chain uses TRBV7-9 and TRBJ1-4; 7 nucleotides match TRBD1. The ends lost 5 bases at V and 5 bases at J; junction bases unmatched: 5. CDR3 length equals 14 residues. Germline V gene sequence: CDR1 SEHNR, CDR2 FQNEAQ (reference sequence). Here the CDR3 reads CASSPSGGNEKLFF. The CDR3 DNA sequence: TGTGCCAGCAGCCCGTCAGGGGGGAATGAAAAACTGTTTTTT.

The chain uses TRBV6-6 and TRBJ1-1; no clear D. Trimming left V 0 bases short and J 4 bases short, with 6 bases between. The length of the CDR3 is 13 residues. Germline V gene sequence: CDR1 MNHNY, CDR2 SVGAGI (reference sequence). CDR3 amino acids: CASSYSGVTEAFF. The CDR3 bases are TGTGCCAGCAGTTACTCCGGGGTCACTGAAGCTTTCTTT.

The chain is built from TRBV5-8 and TRBJ1-5; 8 bases align to TRBD1. The CDR3 sequence is 16 residues long. Trimming removed 4 bases from V and 4 bases from J; junction bases left unmatched: 10. CDR1 and CDR2 (germline): SGHTS, YDEGEE. The CDR3 nucleotides are TGTGCCAGCAGCCATGGGACAGGAGGGGGGAATCAGCCCCAGCATTTT. Its protein product is CASSHGTGGGNQPQHF.

This chain connects TRBV4-3 to TRBJ2-4; 8 bases agree with TRBD1. The CDR3 runs to 15 residues. The germline V gene encodes CDR1 LGHNA and CDR2 YSLEER. V gave up 0 bases and J gave up 4 bases; unmatched junction bases: 2. The CDR3 region is CASSQDWDRKNIQYF. Written as DNA, the CDR3 is TGCGCCAGCAGCCAAGATTGGGACAGGAAAAACATTCAGTACTTC.

This clone occurred once. This chain connects TRBV29-1 to TRBJ1-1; the match to TRBD1 covers 11 bases. J was trimmed by 2 bases and V by 5 bases; bases with no gene match: 10. Germline CDR1 is SQVTM and CDR2 is ANQGSEA. The CDR3 is 16 residues long. CDR3 residues: CSVRTGGTLKNTEAFF. The CDR3 DNA reads TGCAGCGTTCGGACAGGGGGCACGTTGAAAAACACTGAAGCTTTCTTT.

The chain is built from TRBV28 and TRBJ2-7; a possible D gene is TRBD1 (5 bases). The ends were cut back, 6 bases at V and 0 bases at J, with 9 bases in the middle. The CDR3 is 13 residues long. Germline CDR1 MDHEN, CDR2 SYDVKM. This chain's CDR3 is CASRRQSSYEQYF. DNA of the CDR3: TGTGCCAGCAGGAGACAGAGCTCCTACGAGCAGTACTTC.

This clone was seen a handful of times. The chain has TRBV5-8 and TRBJ1-5, with a tentative D call TRBD1 (5 bases). Looked up from germline, CDR1 is SGHTS and CDR2 is YDEGEE. Deletions cut 0 bases from V and 4 bases from J, with 8 bases between. The CDR3 loop spans 14 amino acids. The CDR3 DNA is TGTGCCAGCAGCTTGGCAGGGTATAATCAGCCCCAGCATTTT. It translates to CASSLAGYNQPQHF.

The V and J genes are TRBV9 and TRBJ2-5; 8 bases line up with TRBD2. The CDR3 sequence is 15 residues long. With 2 bases clipped from V and 7 bases from J, the junction kept 10 bases outside the gene matches. Germline V gene sequence: CDR1 SGDLS, CDR2 YYNGEE. CDR3 sequence: CASSVAGTRGGTQYF. CDR3 DNA sequence: TGTGCCAGCAGCGTTGCCGGGACTAGGGGTGGGACCCAGTACTTC.

The count of this clone is one. The rearrangement uses TRBV27 and TRBJ2-3; perhaps TRBD2 as D (6 bases). Between the trimmed V and J ends, which lost 3 bases and 0 bases, there was a span of 16 bases. This CDR3 spans 17 amino acids. Germline CDR1 and CDR2: MNHEY and SMNVEV (reference sequence). Here the CDR3 reads CASSFRRVEGSTDTQYF. CDR3 in DNA: TGTGCCAGCAGTTTTCGTAGGGTGGAGGGCAGCACAGATACGCAGTATTTT.

This clone occurred a few times. The chain's CDR3 is CAWSRPWTANYGYTF. In DNA form, the CDR3 reads TGTGCCTGGAGTCGACCTTGGACAGCGAATTATGGCTACACCTTC. The chain links TRBV30 to TRBJ1-2, with a weak D call TRBD1 (6 bases). The V end lost 2 bases, the J end lost 5 bases, and 18 bases lay between the germline ends. Germline loops: CDR1 GTSNPN, CDR2 SVGIG (reference sequence). This CDR3 region has 15 residues.

The chain employs TRBV7-2 and TRBJ2-5; D is possibly TRBD2 (5 bases). Deletions cut 5 bases from V and 2 bases from J, with 15 bases between. The CDR3 loop spans 15 amino acids. Germline CDR1 reads SGHTA; CDR2 reads FQGNSA. In nucleotides, the CDR3 is TGTGCCAGCAGCCCGCAGGTCGGGATGCAAGAGACCCAGTACTTC. It encodes CASSPQVGMQETQYF.

Comment on this clone: This sample also contains other DNA sequences that code for the same CDR3. V gene TRBV28 combines with J gene TRBJ1-6; weak D call: TRBD1 (6 bases). With 6 bases removed from V and 7 bases from J, the gap between germline ends came to 13 bases. CDR3 size: 14 residues. Germline V gene lookup returns CDR1 MDHEN and CDR2 SYDVKM. CDR3 residues: CASSPTGGNSPLHF. CDR3 DNA sequence: TGTGCCAGCAGCCCGACGGGGGGCAATTCACCCCTCCACTTT.

The V call is TRBV5-1, the J call TRBJ1-1, with a possible D match to TRBD1 (5 bases). Germline V gives CDR1 SGHRS, CDR2 YFSETQ. The CDR3 contains 12 residues. Trimming took off 0 bases at V and 8 bases at J, with 8 bases between the two ends. Written as DNA, the CDR3 is TGCGCCAGCAGCTTGGCTCGGGGGGAAGCTTTCTTT. Its protein is CASSLARGEAFF. The entire variable domain, with the rest obtained from reference TRBV5-1 and TRBJ1-1, is as follows: KAGVTQTPRYLIKTRGQQVTLSCSPISGHRSVSWYQQTPGQGLQFLFEYFSETQRNKGNFPGRFSGRQFSNSRSEMNVSTLELGDSALYLCASSLARGEAFFGQGTRLTVV.